The rows below give T cell receptor beta chains drawn from one sample of a study of blood T cell repertoires in COVID-19. Libraries were prepared by immunoSEQ multiplex PCR; TCRdb keeps only in-frame clonotypes and omits some of them. The sample carries about 89,000 clones, approximately 89% recorded once. The sequenced material came from peripheral blood. These receptors came from a man in his 60s with acute or convalescent COVID-19. The CDR3 runs from the conserved cysteine through the conserved F or W. A D gene is named only where the DNA matches it firmly.

d_call j_call v_call cdr3_aa
- TRBJ1-1 TRBV5-4 CASSSLGQFNTEAFF
- TRBJ1-1 TRBV5-1 CASSLEQQDMNTEAFF
TRBD2 TRBJ2-3 TRBV11-3 CASSRTSGGAGTDTQYF
- TRBJ2-3 TRBV12-3/TRBV12-4 CASSYITDTQYF
- TRBJ2-5 TRBV30 CAWSQIGGELGETQYF
TRBD1 TRBJ1-1 TRBV2 CASSSNRGLGEAFF
TRBD1 TRBJ1-6 TRBV5-4 CASSLEDRPNSPLHF
TRBD1 TRBJ2-7 TRBV18 CASSFTGEGYEQYF
- TRBJ2-2 TRBV2 CASSQPTIWTRNTGELFF
TRBD1 TRBJ1-1 TRBV11-2 CASSLGTGENTEAFF
- TRBJ1-2 TRBV28 CASSFPQGLFYGYTF
- TRBJ2-7 TRBV5-1 CASSRQETYEQYF
TRBD2 TRBJ2-7 TRBV5-5 CASSLTSGRGEQYF
- TRBJ2-7 TRBV11-2 CASSRSYEQYF
- TRBJ1-5 TRBV7-2 CASSLSRGGNQPQHF
- TRBJ2-2 TRBV2 CASSEIGGQFPGELFF
- TRBJ2-7 TRBV6-1 CASSDPPGTYEQYF
TRBD1 TRBJ2-1 TRBV9 CASSTRDRDVPEQFF
TRBD1 TRBJ1-2 TRBV11-2 CASSLTDRDYGYTF
- TRBJ1-1 TRBV5-3 CARSRPGQKSNTEAFF
- TRBJ1-2 TRBV6-5 CASSVGTAYGYTF
- TRBJ2-5 TRBV5-1 CASSLALNQETQYF
- TRBJ1-2 TRBV28 CASSLRDTHIYGYTF
TRBD1 TRBJ1-4 TRBV5-1 CASSLEVGGGDEKLFF
TRBD1 TRBJ1-4 TRBV5-1 CASSLSGGNEKLFF
TRBD1 TRBJ2-2 TRBV10-2 CASSGQGFGELFF
- TRBJ1-1 TRBV3-1/TRBV3-2 CASSQGGVNTEAFF
- TRBJ1-5 TRBV6-1 CASSAAVQVGGNQPQHF
- TRBJ1-1 TRBV12-3/TRBV12-4 CASSPYRDTEAFF
- TRBJ1-1 TRBV27 CASSFRGTNTEAFF
TRBD2 TRBJ2-1 TRBV5-6 CASSRTSGRLTSSYNEQFF
- TRBJ1-2 TRBV29-1 CSVQQGSYYGYTF
- TRBJ1-2 TRBV6-1 CASSEARASGRNYGYTF
TRBD1 TRBJ1-1 TRBV5-1 CASSLDRGPPASEAFF
- TRBJ1-5 TRBV19 CASSQSPDRTDQPQHF
- TRBJ1-2 TRBV7-3 CASSLNGGSYYGYTF
TRBD1 TRBJ2-5 TRBV5-1 CASSLDRGLETQYF
TRBD1 TRBJ1-2 TRBV27 CASSSSPQGQANYGYTF
- TRBJ2-1 TRBV6-5 CASRREGGRYNEQFF
TRBD1 TRBJ2-7 TRBV24-1 CATSVGTGSYEQYF
TRBD1 TRBJ1-3 TRBV19 CASSFRTGKSSGNTIYF
TRBD2 TRBJ2-3 TRBV3-1/TRBV3-2 CASSQPLGLAGGSTDTQYF
- TRBJ2-7 TRBV2 CASSLLAAGYEQYF
- TRBJ2-3 TRBV11-2 CASSVSPRGTVPDTQYF
TRBD1 TRBJ2-1 TRBV5-1 CASSLQGNEQFF
- TRBJ1-5 TRBV6-1 CASSESGGGNQPQHF
- TRBJ1-3 TRBV28 CASSSYGVGGNTIYF
TRBD1 TRBJ2-2 TRBV3-1/TRBV3-2 CASSQPGQGKRELFF
TRBD2 TRBJ2-7 TRBV5-4 CASSRSGTRRYEQYF
TRBD2 TRBJ2-2 TRBV6-6 CASRRESGELFF
TRBD1 TRBJ1-5 TRBV5-1 CASSLTGGNQPQHF
- TRBJ1-1 TRBV25-1 CASSESRLAGDTEAFF
- TRBJ2-3 TRBV2 CASSPRLADRTDTQYF
TRBD2 TRBJ2-5 TRBV3-1/TRBV3-2 CASSHPRASGKYGSLRETQYF
TRBD1 TRBJ2-1 TRBV6-5 CASSPGTGLFNEQFF